One TCR beta chain is described in this entry. The antigen remains undetermined. These data come from a study of T-cell reconstitution after alpha-beta-depleted transplantation in children. CDR3 length: 15 residues. The germline gives CDR1 MNHEY, CDR2 SMNVEV (reference sequence). V was clipped by 3 bases and J by 4 bases; unmatched bases: 6. Study-wide findings and caveats: About two months after transplant, alpha-beta T cells reportedly came from several hundred expanded graft clones.

Preparation of the TCRbeta library used unique molecular identifiers. Using its own MiXCR run on the PCR reads, TCRdb lists one record per CDR3 protein. The sample consists of a few hundred thousand distinct CDR3 sequences, 27% of them appearing once. The input for sequencing was PBMCs, taken before TCRalphabeta/CD19-depleted stem cell transplant. The genes are TRBV27 and TRBJ1-2; 9 bases are a match to TRBD1. The TCR was taken from a boy younger than two with Wiskott-Aldrich syndrome, due to receive a stem cell transplant. The CDR3 DNA is TGTGCCAGCAGTTTCCTCTCGACAGGGGGCTATGGCTACACCTTC. Its protein product is CASSFLSTGGYGYTF.